A selection of T cell receptor beta chains follows, all from one sample in a study of T-cell memory formation after mild COVID-19. MiXCR, applied by TCRdb to the 5' RACE reads, yields one record per CDR3 protein. The repertoire holds about 170,000 distinct CDR3 sequences, with about an eighth as singletons. The source material was PBMCs or a T cell subset sorted from them (not recorded which). These receptors came from a man younger than 30 who had mild COVID-19 (a few samples of this study predate the infection). Cell type and time point are not known. Both conserved end residues are part of each CDR3. D genes are given only for firm matches. Only part of the rows carry a size: once, few, many, or a class if the clone is expanded.

v_call: TRBV5-1; j_call: TRBJ2-5; d_call: NA; clone_size: few; cdr3_nt: TGCGCCAGCAGCTTGGGCAGGGAACAGACCCAGTACTTC; cdr3_aa: CASSLGREQTQYF
v_call: TRBV19; j_call: TRBJ2-3; d_call: NA; clone_size: NA; cdr3_nt: TGTGCCAGTAGTCCTCGGACCCTCACAGATACGCAGTATTTT; cdr3_aa: CASSPRTLTDTQYF
v_call: TRBV10-2; j_call: TRBJ2-7; d_call: NA; clone_size: NA; cdr3_nt: TGCGCCAGCAGCCGGGACTTATTATACGAGCAGTACTTC; cdr3_aa: CASSRDLLYEQYF
v_call: TRBV5-1; j_call: TRBJ2-7; d_call: TRBD2; clone_size: many; cdr3_nt: TGCGCCAGCAGCTCGACTAGCGGGATCTACGAGCAGTACTTC; cdr3_aa: CASSSTSGIYEQYF
v_call: TRBV11-2; j_call: TRBJ1-2; d_call: NA; clone_size: NA; cdr3_nt: TGTGCCAGCAGCTTAGTAAGGGGCTATGGCTACACCTTC; cdr3_aa: CASSLVRGYGYTF
v_call: TRBV28; j_call: TRBJ2-1; d_call: NA; clone_size: many; cdr3_nt: TGTGCCAGCACCCCATGGGGAGGTGGGGCACACAATGAGCAGTTCTTC; cdr3_aa: CASTPWGGGAHNEQFF
v_call: TRBV12-5; j_call: TRBJ1-3; d_call: NA; clone_size: NA; cdr3_nt: TGTGCTAGTGGCACCGATAAAGCTGGAAACACCATATATTTT; cdr3_aa: CASGTDKAGNTIYF
v_call: TRBV2; j_call: TRBJ2-5; d_call: NA; clone_size: NA; cdr3_nt: TGTGCCAGCAAAGTGGGGAACCAAGAGACCCAGTACTTC; cdr3_aa: CASKVGNQETQYF
v_call: TRBV20-1; j_call: TRBJ1-1; d_call: NA; clone_size: few; cdr3_nt: TGCAGTGCTCAGGAAGGACGGGCGAACACTGAAGCTTTCTTT; cdr3_aa: CSAQEGRANTEAFF
v_call: TRBV12-3/TRBV12-4; j_call: TRBJ1-1; d_call: NA; clone_size: few; cdr3_nt: TGTGCCAGCAGTTTAGGCCAAAGCTGGGCTTTCTTT; cdr3_aa: CASSLGQSWAFF
v_call: TRBV20-1; j_call: TRBJ2-5; d_call: TRBD2; clone_size: NA; cdr3_nt: TGCAGTGCTTTGACTAGCGAGCAAGAGACCCAGTACTTC; cdr3_aa: CSALTSEQETQYF
v_call: TRBV4-1; j_call: TRBJ1-5; d_call: NA; clone_size: few; cdr3_nt: TGCGCCAGCAGCCAAGAGGGCATTCAGCCCCAGCATTTT; cdr3_aa: CASSQEGIQPQHF
v_call: TRBV12-3/TRBV12-4; j_call: TRBJ2-7; d_call: TRBD1; clone_size: few; cdr3_nt: TGTGCCAGTGGCAGGGACAGCGCATCCTACGAGCAGTACTTC; cdr3_aa: CASGRDSASYEQYF
v_call: TRBV10-3; j_call: TRBJ2-7; d_call: NA; clone_size: NA; cdr3_nt: TGTGCCATCAGTGAACCACAGGGCAAATACGAGCAGTACTTC; cdr3_aa: CAISEPQGKYEQYF
v_call: TRBV5-1; j_call: TRBJ2-7; d_call: NA; clone_size: NA; cdr3_nt: TGCGCCAGCAGCCCACAGGGCTCCCTAATCTCCTACGAGCAGTACTTC; cdr3_aa: CASSPQGSLISYEQYF
v_call: TRBV19; j_call: TRBJ2-2; d_call: NA; clone_size: few; cdr3_nt: TGTGCCAGTAGTATCCCAGGGGTAGGCACCGGGGAGCTGTTTTTT; cdr3_aa: CASSIPGVGTGELFF
v_call: TRBV18; j_call: TRBJ2-2; d_call: NA; clone_size: NA; cdr3_nt: TGTGCCAGCTCACCCACCAGGTCGAACTCCGGGGAGCTGTTTTTT; cdr3_aa: CASSPTRSNSGELFF
v_call: TRBV5-5; j_call: TRBJ2-5; d_call: TRBD2; clone_size: NA; cdr3_nt: TGTGCCAGCAGCTTGGTAGTAGGGACTAGCGAAGGGACCCAGTACTTC; cdr3_aa: CASSLVVGTSEGTQYF
v_call: TRBV16; j_call: TRBJ2-2; d_call: NA; clone_size: NA; cdr3_nt: TGTGCCAGCAGCCAATTAAGGGACGCGAACACCGGGGAGCTGTTTTTT; cdr3_aa: CASSQLRDANTGELFF
v_call: TRBV7-2; j_call: TRBJ2-2; d_call: TRBD1; clone_size: few; cdr3_nt: TGTGCCAGCAGCTTACAGGGGGTGTGGACCGGGGAGCTGTTTTTT; cdr3_aa: CASSLQGVWTGELFF
v_call: TRBV18; j_call: TRBJ2-6; d_call: TRBD1; clone_size: few; cdr3_nt: TGTGCCAGCTCAATCCCCCGGACAGGCCTCTCTGGGGCCAACGTCCTGACTTTC; cdr3_aa: CASSIPRTGLSGANVLTF